This T cell receptor beta chain was recovered during a study of cytomegalovirus exposure and HLA in healthy donors. Study conclusions and caveats: Researchers counted 180 or so TCR beta chains as cytomegalovirus-associated.

This clone appeared once. The antigen is undetermined. Vbeta (60) and Jbeta (13) primers were used in the PCR. Here immunoSEQ multiplex PCR was the method, and the copy in TCRdb shows in-frame clones only, minus some. The table has 160,000 or so clones, 70% to 90% seen once. The CDR3 contains 14 residues. Germline lookup yields CDR1 SNHLY and CDR2 FYNNEI. Deletions cut 3 bases from V and 4 bases from J, with 12 bases between. The chain joins TRBV2 to TRBJ1-2, with D uncertain. The sequence came from a woman between 25 and 40 years old in good health and CMV-seropositive. The sequenced sample consisted of PBMCs. The CDR3 DNA sequence: TGTGCCAGCAGTGACCGACGAGGTGGCTATGGCTACACCTTC. This sequence encodes CASSDRRGGYGYTF.